This T cell receptor beta chain comes out of a study of OX40 agonist ivuxolimab in advanced cancers. The CDR3 consists of 18 residues. J lost 0 bases, V lost 4 bases, and 7 bases had no gene match. Looked up from germline, CDR1 is SGHRS and CDR2 is YFSETQ. This clone was recorded once. The antigen remains unidentified. Data came from immunoSEQ multiplex PCR; TCRdb stores just in-frame clones and leaves some out. The sample records roughly 52,000 clones, almost 85% being singletons. Study observations and caveats: Some nonresponders also had low normalized T-cell clonal expansion. Compared with others, partial responders at 0.1-3.0 mg/kg displayed clonal expansion among the lowest.

Anyone with autoimmune disease history or systemic immunosuppression was excluded. The chain links TRBV5-1 to TRBJ2-1; TRBD2 agrees at 13 bases. Sequenced here: CD4+ or CD8+ T cells sorted from blood, sampled in a trial of the OX40 agonist ivuxolimab. The TCR sequence derives from an adult with an advanced solid tumor such as melanoma, head and neck, liver or kidney cancer. The CDR3: CASSPPGTSGISYNEQFF. The DNA of the CDR3 is TGCGCCAGCAGCCCGCCTGGGACTAGCGGGATCTCCTACAATGAGCAGTTCTTC.